This T cell receptor beta chain was profiled in a study of CD8 T cells in Susac syndrome. This clonotype has a single count. Germline V CDR1 and CDR2: SGHRS, YFSETQ. The junction had 7 bases not matched to a gene; V was cut back by 0 bases and J by 5 bases. The CDR3 runs to 16 residues. The authors reverse transcribed 0.5 to 1 ug RNA with random hexamers. TCRdb recomputed calls from the immunoSEQ multiplex PCR reads with MiXCR, one row per CDR3 protein. The sample has about 160,000 distinct CDR3 sequences; around 90% are singletons. The clonotype originates from a human donor in good health. V and J are TRBV5-1 and TRBJ2-2; 7 bases are shared with TRBD1. Sample: CD4+ T cells from PBMCs. DNA of the CDR3: TGCGCCAGCAGCTTGGTAGGGACAGCTTTAACCGGGGAGCTGTTTTTT. Translation gives CASSLVGTALTGELFF. Full variable domain (rest looked up from reference TRBV5-1 and TRBJ2-2): KAGVTQTPRYLIKTRGQQVTLSCSPISGHRSVSWYQQTPGQGLQFLFEYFSETQRNKGNFPGRFSGRQFSNSRSEMNVSTLELGDSALYLCASSLVGTALTGELFFGEGSRLTVL.